This TCR beta chain was captured by sequencing in a study of OX40 agonist ivuxolimab in advanced cancers. Regarding the study in general: The costimulatory receptor OX40 (CD134) was targeted by ivuxolimab, a fully human IgG2 agonistic monoclonal antibody. Partial responses were achieved by three dose-escalation patients, of whom one had hepatocellular carcinoma and two had cutaneous melanoma. Intravenous ivuxolimab was administered to patients every 2 weeks at six dose levels: 0.01, 0.1, 0.3, 1.5, 3 and 10 mg/kg. The dose-escalation cohort was almost 85% male with a mean age of roughly 62 years, ranging from roughly 20 to 80. The monotherapy dose-escalation portion (N of about 57 patients) of the phase I ivuxolimab trial is reported in the paper. The purpose of peripheral TCRbeta sequencing was to test whether ivuxolimab changed TCR sequence diversity and led to clonal T-cell expansion. Of the roughly 51 dose-escalation patients, hepatocellular carcinoma was present in roughly 19, melanoma in approximately 15, renal cell carcinoma in 9 and head and neck cancer in 9. Prior anti-PD-1, anti-PD-L1 or anti-CTLA-4 therapy was permitted, and 40% of dose-escalation patients had received checkpoint inhibitors. Broader findings and caveats from the paper: Low levels of normalized T-cell clonal expansion were also seen in some patients who did not respond. Which antigens the clonally expanded peripheral T cells were specific for was not determined. Clonal expansion of both CD4+ and CD8+ blood T cells was observed from baseline to week 6 at doses 0.1 to 3.0 mg/kg. In the 0.1-3.0 mg/kg groups, partial responders had among the lowest normalized peripheral clonal expansion, particularly in CD8+ T cells. After ivuxolimab, more expanded clones were found on average in CD8+ T cells than in CD4+ T cells.

V and J lose 2 bases and 4 bases, and a span of 3 bases separates them. The CDR3 spans 12 residues, from the cysteine through the phenylalanine. The DNA shown is the 36-base CDR3, in frame from base 1. For CDR1 and CDR2, the germline V gene lists SGHDT and YYEEEE. Genomic DNA was isolated from the sorted cells so that the TCRbeta CDR3 region could be sequenced. The immunoSEQ Assay was used to sequence the TCRbeta CDR3 regions. Here the immuneACCESS table is served through TCRdb, limited to in-frame sequences with V and J called. Missing clones are a known gap in these copies; in checked studies unresolved V genes cover under half, and the rest lacks a known reason. The sample yields tens of thousands of clones; roughly 81% were counted once. The ten largest clones represent about 5% of the sample. The trial excluded patients who had a history of autoimmune disease or were on systemic immunosuppression. Peripheral blood for TCR sequencing was collected from all dose cohorts at baseline, on cycle 4 day 1, and on cycle 7 day 1. Samples were obtained from an open-label, multicenter, first-in-human phase I dose-escalation trial of ivuxolimab. Adults with locally advanced or metastatic head and neck squamous cell, hepatocellular, melanoma or renal cell carcinoma were enrolled in the trial. Before TCR sequencing, CD4+ T cells and CD8+ T cells from peripheral blood were sorted into separate populations.

Remarks on this clone: Its antigen specificity is not known. No base-level quality is on record; no much larger clone is a single base apart.

The clonotype comes from an adult with an advanced solid tumor such as melanoma, head and neck, liver or kidney cancer. Material: CD4+ or CD8+ T cells sorted from blood, obtained in a trial of the OX40 agonist ivuxolimab. The chain couples TRBV5-6 to TRBJ2-2; no D gene can be assigned with confidence. The CDR3 sequence is CASSFSTGELFF. The DNA reads TGTGCCAGCAGCTTCAGCACCGGGGAGCTGTTTTTT.